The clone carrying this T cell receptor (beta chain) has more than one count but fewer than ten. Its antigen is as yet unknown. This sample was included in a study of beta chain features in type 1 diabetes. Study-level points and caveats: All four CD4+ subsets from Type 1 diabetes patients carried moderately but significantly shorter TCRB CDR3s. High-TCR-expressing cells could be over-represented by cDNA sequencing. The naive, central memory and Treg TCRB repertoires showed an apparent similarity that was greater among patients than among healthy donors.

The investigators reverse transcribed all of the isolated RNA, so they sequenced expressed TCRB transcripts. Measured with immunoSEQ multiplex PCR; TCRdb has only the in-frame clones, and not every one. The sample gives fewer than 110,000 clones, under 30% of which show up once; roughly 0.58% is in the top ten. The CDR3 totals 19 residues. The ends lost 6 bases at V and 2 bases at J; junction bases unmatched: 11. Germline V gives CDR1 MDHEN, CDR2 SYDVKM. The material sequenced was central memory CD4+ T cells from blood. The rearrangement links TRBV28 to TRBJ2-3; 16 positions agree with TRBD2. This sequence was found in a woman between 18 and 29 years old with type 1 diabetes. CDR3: CASSEPQGTSGRATDTQYF. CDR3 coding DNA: TGTGCCAGCAGCGAACCACAAGGGACTAGCGGGAGGGCCACAGATACGCAGTATTTT. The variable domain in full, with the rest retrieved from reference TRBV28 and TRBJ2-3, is DVKVTQSSRYLVKRTGEKVFLECVQDMDHENMFWYRQDPGLGLRLIYFSYDVKMKEKGDIPEGYSVSREKKERFSLILESASTNQTSMYLCASSEPQGTSGRATDTQYFGPGTRLTVL.